One sample yielded the 25 T cell receptor beta chains listed below, sequenced in a study of T cells in Graves' hyperthyroidism and ophthalmopathy. It was RNA transcripts that yielded the amplified TCR beta CDR3 regions. Initially, a first-round RT-PCR of the TCR CDR3 employed the HTBI primer set. TCRdb redid the calling of the multiplex PCR reads with MiXCR, one entry per CDR3 protein. The sample has a few hundred thousand distinct CDR3 sequences, approximately 15% seen once. The sample comprised blood. These receptors were obtained from a woman aged 25 to 45 with Graves' hyperthyroidism.

The gene calls are TRBV29-1 and TRBJ2-7; 10 nucleotides match TRBD1. V gave up 6 bases and J gave up 3 bases; unmatched junction bases: 8. This CDR3 is built from 14 residues. Germline V gene data show CDR1 as SQVTM and CDR2 as ANQGSEA. CDR3 bases: TGCAGCGTCGGAGATGGGACAGGGGTCTACGAGCAGTACTTC. This encodes CSVGDGTGVYEQYF.

The chain uses TRBV20-1 and TRBJ2-7, with TRBD1 identical over 7 bases. This CDR3 contains 14 residues. V lost 6 bases to trimming and J lost 2 bases; unmatched junction nucleotides: 10. The germline gives CDR1 DFQATT, CDR2 SNEGSKA (reference sequence). The CDR3 reads CSAPLDRETYEQYF. In DNA, the CDR3 is TGCAGTGCGCCGCTAGACAGGGAAACCTACGAGCAGTACTTC.

About this clonotype itself: Germline and junction disagree at one end, which may indicate a read error. The chain couples TRBV28 to TRBJ2-2; a weak D match, TRBD2 (5 bases). This CDR3 contains 12 residues. The germline V gene encodes CDR1 MDHEN and CDR2 SYDVKM. The CDR3 sequence: CASSLIAGEMFF. The CDR3 nucleotides read TGTGCCAGCAGCTTAATTGCCGGGGAGATGTTTTTT. Combining the CDR3 with reference TRBV28 and TRBJ2-2 gives the whole variable domain DVKVTQSSRYLVKRTGEKVFLECVQDMDHENMFWYRQDPGLGLRLIYFSYDVKMKEKGDIPEGYSVSREKKERFSLILESASTNQTSMYLCASSLIAGEMFFGEGSRLTVL.

The CDR3 DNA sequence: TGTGCCAGCAGCCCCTCTTCGGGAGGGACCTACAATGAGCAGTTCTTC. Translation gives CASSPSSGGTYNEQFF. The chain couples TRBV5-4 to TRBJ2-1; 8 bases line up with TRBD2. Per germline, CDR1 SGHNT and CDR2 YYREEE (reference sequence). With V trimmed by 4 bases and J by 2 bases, 8 bases remained unmatched. CDR3 size: 16 residues.

Concerning this clonotype: It may be a read error: a sequence one base away is much more abundant. The chain employs TRBV28 and TRBJ2-2; D perhaps matches TRBD2 (6 bases). Germline CDR1 reads MDHEN; CDR2 reads SYDVKM. The CDR3 extends over 13 amino acids. Here the CDR3 reads CASSYANTGGLFF. The CDR3 bases are TGTGCCAGCAGTTATGCGAACACCGGGGGGCTGTTTTTT.

This rearrangement joins TRBV5-1 to TRBJ2-1; no clear D gene. Per germline, CDR1 SGHRS and CDR2 YFSETQ. Trimming removed 0 bases at V and 8 bases at J, with 9 bases between. The length of the CDR3 is 13 residues. Here the CDR3 reads CASSLESSDEQFF. DNA for the CDR3: TGCGCCAGCAGCTTGGAAAGTTCCGATGAGCAGTTCTTC.

This clonotype was seen a few times. The J gene is TRBJ2-7, the V gene TRBV29-1; D not certain. Trimming cost V 3 bases and J 0 bases, with 3 bases left between them. CDR3 length: 11 residues. Germline lookup yields CDR1 SQVTM and CDR2 ANQGSEA. Written as DNA, the CDR3 is TGCAGCGTTGAGAACTCCTACGAGCAGTACTTC. It translates to CSVENSYEQYF.

This clonotype turned up a few times. The rearrangement links TRBV3-1 to TRBJ2-5; maybe TRBD2 (6 bases). The germline V and J ends were trimmed by 0 bases and 1 base, with 9 bases remaining between them. Germline V gives CDR1 LGHDT, CDR2 YNNKEL (reference sequence). The CDR3 spans 15 residues. This chain's CDR3 is CASSQDGTVQETQYF. CDR3 nucleotide sequence: TGTGCCAGCAGCCAAGATGGGACTGTCCAAGAGACCCAGTACTTC.

The CDR3 is CASSLRGLAGGELFF. The DNA for the CDR3 is TGTGCCAGCAGTTTGAGAGGACTAGCCGGCGGGGAGCTGTTTTTT. The chain has TRBV28 and TRBJ2-2; 8 bases agree with TRBD2. Germline CDR1 reads MDHEN; CDR2 reads SYDVKM. V shed 3 bases, J shed 7 bases, and the junction held 7 bases outside the gene matches. CDR3 length equals 15 residues. The variable domain in full, with the rest retrieved from reference TRBV28 and TRBJ2-2, is DVKVTQSSRYLVKRTGEKVFLECVQDMDHENMFWYRQDPGLGLRLIYFSYDVKMKEKGDIPEGYSVSREKKERFSLILESASTNQTSMYLCASSLRGLAGGELFFGEGSRLTVL.

This clonotype was observed many times. V and J are TRBV12-3 or TRBV12-4 and TRBJ2-5, with a tentative D call TRBD2 (6 bases). This CDR3 comprises 11 residues. V lost 6 bases and J 4 bases, leaving 6 bases between the germline ends. CDR3 residues: CASRAGETQYF. The CDR3 DNA follows: TGTGCCAGCAGAGCGGGAGAGACCCAGTACTTC.

This clonotype was seen a handful of times. J is TRBJ1-5 and V is TRBV7-9, with D unresolved. Germline V lookup: CDR1 SEHNR, CDR2 FQNEAQ (reference sequence). V was clipped by 8 bases and J by 2 bases, with 7 bases between them. The CDR3 totals 12 residues. The CDR3: CASGPGNQPQHF. The CDR3 coding sequence is TGTGCCAGCGGTCCTGGCAATCAGCCCCAGCATTTT.

There are many counts of this clonotype. The V and J genes are TRBV28 and TRBJ1-1, with 7 nucleotides matching TRBD1. From germline, CDR1 is MDHEN and CDR2 SYDVKM. V lost 5 bases and J lost 4; bases outside the gene matches: 16. CDR3 size: 17 residues. The CDR3 region is CASSPNRDSARGTEAFF. The CDR3 region has the DNA TGTGCCAGCAGTCCCAACCGGGACAGCGCTCGGGGCACTGAAGCTTTCTTT.

The sample holds a few counts of this clonotype. This sequence joins TRBV29-1 and TRBJ2-1; 10 nucleotides agree with TRBD2. CDR3 length: 14 amino acids. Losses at the gene ends were 7 bases for V and 6 bases for J; bases not matched to a gene: 9. Per the germline V gene, CDR1 is SQVTM and CDR2 is ANQGSEA. CDR3 sequence: CSARRLAGVNEQFF. Written as DNA, the CDR3 is TGCAGCGCCCGGCGGCTAGCGGGAGTCAATGAGCAGTTCTTC.

This clonotype was detected many times. The chain couples TRBV27 to TRBJ1-1; D is undetermined. The CDR3 sequence is 13 residues long. Germline assignment: CDR1 MNHEY and CDR2 SMNVEV (reference sequence). V was trimmed by 3 bases and J by 3 bases, leaving 8 bases between them. CDR3 amino acids: CASSFAQDTEAFF. In DNA, the CDR3 is TGTGCCAGCAGTTTCGCTCAAGACACTGAAGCTTTCTTT.

This clonotype was recorded many times. V gene TRBV30 combines with J gene TRBJ2-3; D could derive from TRBD1 or TRBD2 (5 bases each). Germline V gene lookup returns CDR1 GTSNPN and CDR2 SVGIG (reference sequence). This CDR3 is 10 amino acids long. CDR3 residues: CGGGTDTQYF. CDR3 nucleotides: TGTGGAGGGGGCACAGATACGCAGTATTTT.

This clonotype was observed a handful of times. The CDR3 loop reads CSASEAVKGYNEQFF. The CDR3 DNA follows: TGCAGTGCTAGCGAGGCGGTCAAGGGCTACAATGAGCAGTTCTTC. V usage is TRBV20-1 and J usage is TRBJ2-1; D unresolved. V was trimmed by 3 bases and J by 3 bases, leaving 15 bases between them. Germline assignment: CDR1 DFQATT and CDR2 SNEGSKA (reference sequence). This CDR3 is 15 amino acids long.

This clonotype was counted at least ten times. The rearrangement links TRBV13 to TRBJ2-7; D assignment may be TRBD1 or TRBD2 (5 bases each). V was cut by 7 bases and J by 3 bases, with 19 bases left in between. Germline loops: CDR1 PRHDT, CDR2 FYEKMQ (reference sequence). CDR3 length: 15 residues. The CDR3 protein is CASIKAGTVGYEQYF. The CDR3 nucleotides are TGTGCCAGCATTAAGGCCGGGACGGTCGGCTACGAGCAGTACTTC.

This chain links TRBV10-1 with TRBJ1-1; D remains unclear. Germline values: CDR1 WNHNN, CDR2 SYGVQD (reference sequence). V lost 6 bases to trimming and J lost 3 bases, with 5 bases between them. CDR3 length equals 11 residues. CDR3 amino acids: CASRIYTEAFF. The CDR3 DNA sequence: TGCGCCAGCAGAATCTACACTGAAGCTTTCTTT.

This rearrangement joins TRBV5-1 to TRBJ2-3; a possible D gene is TRBD2 (5 bases). V lost 6 bases and J 4 bases, leaving 15 bases between the germline ends. This CDR3 spans 14 amino acids. CDR1 is SGHRS, CDR2 YFSETQ, per germline. DNA for the CDR3: TGCGCCAGCACTAACACGGAGCGGCCAGATACGCAGTATTTT. Residues: CASTNTERPDTQYF.

Note on this clonotype: This may arise from a read error, as a much more abundant clone is one base away. The V and J genes are TRBV6-2 or TRBV6-3 and TRBJ1-5; D gene unclear. V lost 5 bases and J lost 3, with 2 bases in between. There are 11 residues in the CDR3. Germline V CDR1 and CDR2: MNHEY, SVGEGT. CDR3 residues: CASSPNQPQHF. The CDR3 DNA sequence: TGTGCCAGCAGTCCCAATCAGCCCCAGCATTTT.

The genes are TRBV5-1 and TRBJ2-2; D gene unclear. Germline CDR1 SGHRS, CDR2 YFSETQ. The CDR3 spans 13 residues. Trimming pared 4 bases from V and 4 bases from J, leaving 8 bases between. This CDR3 is CASSPVPTGELFF. The CDR3 DNA reads as TGCGCCAGCAGCCCCGTCCCCACCGGGGAGCTGTTTTTT.

This clonotype was observed at least ten times. The chain combines TRBV6-5 with TRBJ2-7, with 8 bases lining up with TRBD1. The CDR3 runs 15 residues. Trimming cost V 0 bases and J 3 bases; bases outside gene matches: 4. CDR1 is MNHEY, CDR2 SVGAGI, per germline. DNA of the CDR3: TGTGCCAGCAGTTACTCGAAACAGGGGGGCTACGAGCAGTACTTC. This codes for CASSYSKQGGYEQYF.

The rearrangement joins TRBV14 to TRBJ2-6; D uncertain. This CDR3 has 16 residues. Germline loops: CDR1 SGHDN, CDR2 FVKESK. V was cut by 1 base and J by 0 bases, with 7 bases left in between. The CDR3 DNA is TGTGCCAGCAGCCAAGGACCGATCTCTGGGGCCAACGTCCTGACTTTC. Encoded protein: CASSQGPISGANVLTF.

This sequence joins TRBV7-7 and TRBJ2-7; 11 bases match TRBD2. CDR3 size: 15 residues. Trimming cost V 5 bases and J 4 bases; bases outside gene matches: 7. CDR1 is SSHAT, CDR2 FNYEAQ, per germline (reference sequence). The CDR3 DNA follows: TGTGCCAGCAGCCCCGGGACTAGCGGTCTGTACGAGCAGTACTTC. Protein product: CASSPGTSGLYEQYF.

This clonotype was detected many times. V is TRBV7-9 and J is TRBJ2-4; TRBD1 matches at 8 bases. The V segment lost 2 bases and the J segment 0 bases; nucleotides outside the gene matches: 9. Per germline, CDR1 SEHNR and CDR2 FQNEAQ (reference sequence). The CDR3 spans 18 residues. The CDR3 region is CASSLTTKQGVAKNIQYF. CDR3 coding DNA: TGTGCCAGCAGCTTAACAACGAAACAGGGGGTAGCCAAAAACATTCAGTACTTC.